The TCR beta chain under discussion was sequenced for a study of T cell repertoires in cytomegalovirus infection. The wider study: Indications came from public TCR beta signatures; they pointed to CMV infection and to a matching HLA type.

Trimming took 4 bases from V and 8 from J, leaving 14 bases between them. This CDR3 spans 14 amino acids. The germline CDR1 and CDR2 sequences are MDHEN and SYDVKM. Findings and limits, study-wide: Dominating the ex vivo response were TCR beta clonotypes that were CMV-specific and HLA-C-restricted.

This clonotype was counted between two and nine times. Its target is unknown. MiXCR, applied by TCRdb to the reads, yields one record per CDR3 protein. The sample has around 630,000 distinct CDR3 sequences, 24% seen once. The receptor was derived from a human donor in good health (CMV status not recorded). Some clones in this sample may be carry-over from other donors' samples. Sequenced: CD8+ T cells from PBMCs. The gene calls are TRBV28 and TRBJ1-4; the D gene is possibly TRBD1 (5 bases). The DNA of the CDR3 is TGTGCCAGCAGTTCAACAGGTCGTAGGGAAAAACTGTTTTTT. It is translated as CASSSTGRREKLFF.